Within the sample, the clone carrying this TCR beta chain is large. The sample comes from a study of T cell repertoires in aging, cancer and after chemotherapy. A mixed TRB-A/B primer pool amplified rearranged TRB by multiplex touch-down PCR. TCRdb re-called the multiplex PCR reads with MiXCR, one entry per CDR3 protein. This sample yields 3,300 or so distinct CDR3 sequences, of which 30% to 40% are seen a single time; 49% belongs to the top ten. Peripheral blood genomic DNA, not sorted cells or RNA, was the template. There are 16 residues in the CDR3. V shed 5 bases and J 0 bases; nucleotides not matched to a gene: 5. Germline V lookup: CDR1 LNHDA, CDR2 SQIVND (reference sequence).

This receptor was obtained from a human donor in good health. Sequencing used blood. J is TRBJ2-2 and V is TRBV19, with 8 bases lining up with TRBD1. The CDR3 loop is CASSAAGGANTGELFF. For the CDR3, the DNA is TGTGCCAGTAGTGCAGCAGGGGGCGCGAACACCGGGGAGCTGTTTTTT.